Detailed here is one TCR beta chain. Its antigen remains unidentified. Primers included in the PCR were 60 Vbeta and 13 Jbeta primers. Only in-frame clones appear in the TCRdb table, and some are missing; sequencing was by immunoSEQ multiplex PCR. This sample's table has more than 50,000 clones. This record belongs to a study of cytomegalovirus exposure and HLA in healthy donors. Study-level findings and limits: The authors judged a highly shared variant cluster likely a sequencing artifact.

J lost 5 bases, V lost 6 bases, and 9 bases had no gene match. The CDR3 has 15 residues. Germline V gives CDR1 MNHEY, CDR2 SMNVEV (reference sequence). The clonotype was recovered from a man aged 45-65 years in good health and CMV-seropositive. Specimen: PBMCs. This sequence joins TRBV27 and TRBJ2-1; 8 nucleotides match TRBD2. Here the CDR3 reads CASRQAGVSDNEQFF. CDR3 DNA sequence: TGTGCCAGCAGGCAAGCGGGAGTAAGTGACAATGAGCAGTTCTTC.